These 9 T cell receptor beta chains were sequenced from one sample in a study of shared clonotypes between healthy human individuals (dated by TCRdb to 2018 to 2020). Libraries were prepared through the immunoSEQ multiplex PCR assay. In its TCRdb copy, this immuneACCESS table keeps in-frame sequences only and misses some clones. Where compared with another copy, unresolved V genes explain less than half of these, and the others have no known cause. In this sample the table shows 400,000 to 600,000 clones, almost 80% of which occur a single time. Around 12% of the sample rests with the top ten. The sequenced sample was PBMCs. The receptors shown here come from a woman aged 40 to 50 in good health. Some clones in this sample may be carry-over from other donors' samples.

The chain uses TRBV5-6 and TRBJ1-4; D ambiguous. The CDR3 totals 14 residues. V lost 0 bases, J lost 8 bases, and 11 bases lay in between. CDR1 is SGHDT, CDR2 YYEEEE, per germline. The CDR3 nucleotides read TGTGCCAGCAGCTTGGGCCCTTATAAGGAAAAACTGTTTTTT. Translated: CASSLGPYKEKLFF. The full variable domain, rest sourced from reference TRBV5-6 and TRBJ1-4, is DAGVTQSPTHLIKTRGQQVTLRCSPKSGHDTVSWYQQALGQGPQFIFQYYEEEERQRGNFPDRFSGHQFPNYSSELNVNALLLGDSALYLCASSLGPYKEKLFFGSGTQLSVL.

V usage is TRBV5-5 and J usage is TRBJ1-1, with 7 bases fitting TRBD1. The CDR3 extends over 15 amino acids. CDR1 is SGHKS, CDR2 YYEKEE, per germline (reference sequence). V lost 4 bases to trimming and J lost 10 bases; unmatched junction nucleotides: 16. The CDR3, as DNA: TGTGCCAGCAGCCCGGAGGGACAAGGGGGCTTAGGAGCTTTCTTT. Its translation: CASSPEGQGGLGAFF.

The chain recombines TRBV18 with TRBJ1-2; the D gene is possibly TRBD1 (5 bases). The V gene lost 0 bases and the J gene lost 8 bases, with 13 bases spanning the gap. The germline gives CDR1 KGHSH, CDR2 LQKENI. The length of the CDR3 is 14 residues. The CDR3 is CASSPPKEGRGYTF. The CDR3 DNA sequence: TGTGCCAGCTCACCACCAAAAGAGGGACGGGGCTACACCTTC.

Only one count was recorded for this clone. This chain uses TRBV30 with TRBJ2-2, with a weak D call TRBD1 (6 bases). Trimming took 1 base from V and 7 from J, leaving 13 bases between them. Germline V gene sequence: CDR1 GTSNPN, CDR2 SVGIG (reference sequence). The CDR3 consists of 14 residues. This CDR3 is CAWSANQGSGELFF. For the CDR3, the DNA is TGTGCCTGGAGTGCCAATCAGGGGAGCGGGGAGCTGTTTTTT.

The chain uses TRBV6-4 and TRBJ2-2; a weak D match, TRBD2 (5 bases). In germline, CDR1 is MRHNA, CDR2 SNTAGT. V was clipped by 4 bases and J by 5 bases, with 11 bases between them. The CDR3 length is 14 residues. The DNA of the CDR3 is TGTGCCAGCAGTGGCGAGGGTGGTACCGGGGAGCTGTTTTTT. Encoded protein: CASSGEGGTGELFF.

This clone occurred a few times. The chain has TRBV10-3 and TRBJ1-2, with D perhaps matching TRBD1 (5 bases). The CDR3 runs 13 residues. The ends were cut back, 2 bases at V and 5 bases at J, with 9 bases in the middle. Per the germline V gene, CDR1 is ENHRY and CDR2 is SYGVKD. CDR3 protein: CAISEAGGYGYTF. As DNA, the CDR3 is TGTGCCATCAGTGAGGCGGGGGGATATGGCTACACCTTC.

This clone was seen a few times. CDR3 residues: CASSSTMNTEAFF. The CDR3 DNA reads as TGTGCCAGCAGTTCTACAATGAACACTGAAGCTTTCTTT. The J gene is TRBJ1-1, the V gene TRBV14; no clear D gene. Trimming left V 6 bases short and J 0 bases short, with 8 bases between. The CDR3 has 13 amino acids. Germline-derived CDR1 and CDR2 are SGHDN and FVKESK.

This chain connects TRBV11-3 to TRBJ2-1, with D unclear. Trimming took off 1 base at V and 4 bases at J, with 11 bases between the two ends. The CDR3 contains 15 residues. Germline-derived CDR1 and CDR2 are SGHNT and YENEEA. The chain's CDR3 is CASSLASSLYNEQFF. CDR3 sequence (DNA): TGTGCCAGCAGCTTAGCTTCATCCTTATACAATGAGCAGTTCTTC.

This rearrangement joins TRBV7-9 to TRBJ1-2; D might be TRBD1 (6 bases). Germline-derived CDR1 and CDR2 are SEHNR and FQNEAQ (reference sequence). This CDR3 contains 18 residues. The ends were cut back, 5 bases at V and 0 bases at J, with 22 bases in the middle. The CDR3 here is CASSPRGVSPSANYGYTF. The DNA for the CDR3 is TGTGCCAGCAGCCCGAGGGGGGTCAGCCCCTCGGCTAACTATGGCTACACCTTC. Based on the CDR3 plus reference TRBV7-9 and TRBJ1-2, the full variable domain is DTGVSQNPRHKITKRGQNVTFRCDPISEHNRLYWYRQTLGQGPEFLTYFQNEAQLEKSRLLSDRFSAERPKGSFSTLEIQRTEQGDSAMYLCASSPRGVSPSANYGYTFGSGTRLTVV.